Listed here is a single T cell receptor (beta chain). This sample is part of a study of technical replicates of blood from several donors. The CDR3 length is 14 residues. Looked up from germline, CDR1 is SNHLY and CDR2 is FYNNEI. The V and J ends lost 5 bases and 5 bases, in that order; junction bases with no gene match: 5. Clones were read by immunoSEQ multiplex PCR, and TCRdb kept only the in-frame ones, dropping some. The sample holds about 88,000 clones, around 95% seen once. This receptor was taken from a human donor in good health. This sequence joins TRBV2 and TRBJ2-7, with TRBD1 identical over 11 bases. Material for sequencing was T cells isolated from PBMCs. CDR3 nucleotide sequence: TGTGCCAGCAGTTCCAGGACAGGGGGCGACGAGCAGTACTTC. Its protein is CASSSRTGGDEQYF.